The clone carrying this T cell receptor (beta chain) occurred many times. This entry comes from a study of regulatory T cells in long-lasting Graves disease. Time point indicated: newly diagnosed GD, antithyroid drugs for less than 3 months. There was RNA extracted from PBMCs, and the TCR library was made from it. Doctors identified Graves' disease using the American Thyroid Association guidelines. An endocrinology department located in Xi'an, China, was where the patients came from. Arm-PCR of CDR3 regions and iRepertoire HTBI primers were used to build TCR beta libraries. Each CDR3 protein is one row after TCRdb ran MiXCR on the multiplex PCR reads. The sample has under 800,000 distinct CDR3 sequences, approximately 15% seen once; the top ten hold 18%. The sample was also reused in another study, on T cells in Graves' hyperthyroidism and ophthalmopathy. In that study: HTBI primers were used for first-round RT-PCR of the TCR CDR3. Patients with ophthalmopathy were separated from those with stable hyperthyroidism by a 13 V-J model.

The source of this sequence is a woman aged 25 to 39 with Graves disease. Sequenced here: peripheral blood mononuclear cells (PBMCs), sampled at new diagnosis, from a patient treated with antithyroid drugs.

The CDR3 sequence is CASSVGQTYNEQFF. The CDR3 bases are TGCGCCAGCTCAGTGGGACAGACCTACAATGAGCAGTTCTTC. The chain combines TRBV5-1 with TRBJ2-1; 7 bases agree with TRBD1. Losses at the gene ends were 7 bases for V and 2 bases for J; bases not matched to a gene: 6. Germline CDR1 is SGHRS and CDR2 is YFSETQ. The CDR3 spans 14 residues.